Below are 12 T cell receptor beta chains sequenced from a single sample in a study of OX40 agonist ivuxolimab in advanced cancers. Repertoires were generated with immunoSEQ multiplex PCR, while TCRdb's copy carries only in-frame clones and drops some. The data show some 68,000 clones, about nine tenths seen once. The sample in question was CD4+ or CD8+ T cells sorted from blood, obtained in a trial of the OX40 agonist ivuxolimab. These receptors came from an adult with an advanced solid tumor such as melanoma, head and neck, liver or kidney cancer.

This chain joins TRBV25-1 and TRBJ1-4; TRBD1 is a possible D gene (5 bases). Trimming removed 4 bases from V and 4 bases from J, with 16 bases in between. The CDR3 covers 16 residues. Germline V gene data show CDR1 as MGHDK and CDR2 as SYGVNS. The CDR3 protein is CASSAGLNSVNEKLFF. Written as DNA, the CDR3 is TGTGCCAGCAGTGCAGGGTTAAACTCCGTTAATGAAAAACTGTTTTTT.

The gene calls are TRBV5-6 and TRBJ1-1; D unresolved. The ends were cut back, 6 bases at V and 4 bases at J, with 19 bases in the middle. CDR3 size: 15 residues. Germline V gene lookup returns CDR1 SGHDT and CDR2 YYEEEE. CDR3 region: CASTLAGGGRTEAFF. The DNA for the CDR3 is TGTGCCAGCACCCTCGCGGGAGGCGGGCGCACTGAAGCTTTCTTT.

V gene TRBV15 combines with J gene TRBJ2-7; D perhaps matches TRBD2 (5 bases). CDR1 and CDR2 from the germline V gene are LNHNV and YYDKDF (reference sequence). Trimming left V 1 base short and J 3 bases short, with 10 bases between. This CDR3 spans 14 amino acids. The CDR3 loop is CATSRGAGDYEQYF. The CDR3, as DNA: TGTGCCACCAGCAGAGGGGCCGGGGACTACGAGCAGTACTTC.

This chain connects TRBV2 to TRBJ1-2, with TRBD1 matching over 7 bases. The CDR3 totals 13 residues. The germline CDR1 and CDR2 sequences are SNHLY and FYNNEI. The V segment lost 6 bases and the J segment 4 bases; nucleotides outside the gene matches: 5. This CDR3 reads CASRVTGTYGYTF. The CDR3 bases are TGTGCCAGCAGAGTGACAGGGACCTATGGCTACACCTTC.

The V call is TRBV6-5, the J call TRBJ2-7; the D gene is possibly TRBD2 (6 bases). Trimming pared 2 bases from V and 5 bases from J, leaving 10 bases between. Germline lookup yields CDR1 MNHEY and CDR2 SVGAGI. The CDR3 consists of 13 residues. CDR3 coding DNA: TGTGCCAGCAGTTACGAACGGGGGAACGAGCAGTACTTC. Translated, it gives CASSYERGNEQYF.

The chain employs TRBV5-1 and TRBJ1-5; tentatively, D is TRBD1 (6 bases). Germline V CDR1 and CDR2: SGHRS, YFSETQ. This CDR3 has 15 amino acids. Trimming cost V 4 bases and J 8 bases, with 19 bases left between them. The DNA for the CDR3 is TGCGCCAGCAGCGTTTCGGACAGCCCGGGAGAGCCCCAGCATTTT. Translation: CASSVSDSPGEPQHF.

The V gene is TRBV5-1, the J gene TRBJ1-3, with D tentatively TRBD1 (5 bases). V was trimmed by 4 bases and J by 0 bases, leaving 8 bases between them. The germline V gene encodes CDR1 SGHRS and CDR2 YFSETQ. CDR3 size: 14 residues. The chain's CDR3 is CASSVDSSGNTIYF. CDR3 coding DNA: TGCGCCAGCAGCGTAGACAGCTCTGGAAACACCATATATTTT.

The V and J genes are TRBV19 and TRBJ2-5; D is unresolved. The ends were cut back, 4 bases at V and 2 bases at J, with 8 bases in the middle. CDR1 is LNHDA, CDR2 SQIVND, per germline (reference sequence). The CDR3 has 13 amino acids. In DNA form, the CDR3 reads TGTGCCAGTAGTAGGGGAAGTCAAGAGACCCAGTACTTC. Amino acid sequence: CASSRGSQETQYF.

The chain carries TRBV19 and TRBJ1-5; 9 bases map to TRBD1. The CDR3 is 15 amino acids. V trimming: 4 bases; J trimming: 4 bases; junction bases outside the gene matches: 5. Germline loops: CDR1 LNHDA, CDR2 SQIVND (reference sequence). The CDR3 coding sequence is TGTGCCAGTAGTACCCCCGGGACAGGGAATCAGCCCCAGCATTTT. Its translation is CASSTPGTGNQPQHF.

This clone occurred a few times. The chain combines TRBV15 with TRBJ1-3; D is undetermined. Trimming left V 4 bases short and J 0 bases short, with 16 bases between. There are 17 residues in the CDR3. CDR1 is LNHNV, CDR2 YYDKDF, per germline (reference sequence). This chain's CDR3 is CATSMERFGISGNTIYF. CDR3 sequence (DNA): TGTGCCACCAGCATGGAGAGGTTTGGGATCTCTGGAAACACCATATATTTT.

The rearrangement links TRBV6-1 to TRBJ2-7; D is possibly TRBD1 or TRBD2 (5 bases each). The V end lost 8 bases, the J end lost 4 bases, and 18 bases lay between the germline ends. CDR1 and CDR2 from the germline V gene are MNHNS and SASEGT. This CDR3 is 14 amino acids long. Here the CDR3 reads CASQGDLDFYEQYF. CDR3 coding DNA: TGTGCCAGCCAAGGGGACCTGGACTTTTACGAGCAGTACTTC.

The chain links TRBV7-2 to TRBJ2-3; D gene unclear. Trimming pared 4 bases from V and 2 bases from J, leaving 10 bases between. The CDR3 is 14 residues long. CDR1 is SGHTA and CDR2 is FQGNSA in the germline V gene. The CDR3 spells CASSSQFLTDTQYF. The CDR3 nucleotides read TGTGCCAGCAGCTCGCAATTTCTCACAGATACGCAGTATTTT.